What follows are 6 T cell receptor beta chains derived from one specimen sequenced in a study of OX40 agonist ivuxolimab in advanced cancers. This table comes from immunoSEQ multiplex PCR, and its TCRdb copy is limited to in-frame clones, with some not included. Found here are under 50,000 clones, around 86% of them singletons; the top ten hold over 0.3%. This material consisted of CD4+ or CD8+ T cells sorted from blood, taken in a trial of the OX40 agonist ivuxolimab. These receptors were obtained from an adult with an advanced solid tumor such as melanoma, head and neck, liver or kidney cancer.

This chain joins TRBV19 and TRBJ2-1; TRBD2 matches at 9 bases. Unmatched junction bases numbered 7, after V lost 6 bases and J lost 7 bases. Germline lookup yields CDR1 LNHDA and CDR2 SQIVND (reference sequence). The CDR3 has 14 residues. Here the CDR3 DNA reads TGTGCCAGTAGCCCCGGGACTAGCATTAATGAGCAGTTCTTC. As protein: CASSPGTSINEQFF.

The J gene is TRBJ2-5, the V gene TRBV10-3; 8 nucleotides line up with TRBD2. J lost 1 base, V lost 11 bases, and 6 bases had no gene match. CDR1 ENHRY and CDR2 SYGVKD come from the germline V gene. This CDR3 comprises 13 residues. The CDR3 protein is CASSGGLQETQYF. CDR3 bases: TGTGCCTCCTCGGGGGGGCTCCAAGAGACCCAGTACTTC.

The chain joins TRBV27 to TRBJ2-5, with TRBD2 matching 12 bases. The better agreement between TRBJ2-7 and the DNA end casts doubt on the J call. This CDR3 region has 16 residues. Germline V gene sequence: CDR1 MNHEY, CDR2 SMNVEV (reference sequence). CDR3 sequence: CASSLSLASGRDEQYF. CDR3 sequence (DNA): TGTGCCAGCAGTTTATCCCTGGCTAGCGGGAGGGACGAGCAGTACTTC.

The chain recombines TRBV9 with TRBJ1-1; D gene uncertain. Per germline, CDR1 SGDLS and CDR2 YYNGEE. The CDR3 has 15 amino acids. V was pared by 2 bases and J by 1 base, with 12 bases between. The chain's CDR3 is CASSVSEGENTEAFF. The CDR3 nucleotides read TGTGCCAGCAGCGTTTCTGAAGGAGAGAACACTGAAGCTTTCTTT.

This chain links TRBV5-4 with TRBJ2-3; 14 bases agree with TRBD2. The germline gives CDR1 SGHNT, CDR2 YYREEE (reference sequence). Trimming removed 3 bases from V and 0 bases from J; junction bases left unmatched: 3. The CDR3 covers 17 residues. The CDR3 here is CASSSGLAGGSTDTQYF. CDR3 in DNA: TGTGCCAGCAGCTCAGGACTAGCGGGGGGAAGCACAGATACGCAGTATTTT.

On this clone: An end of the junction differs from the germline gene, which may be a read error. This rearrangement joins TRBV2 to TRBJ1-1, with 8 bases aligning to TRBD1. The CDR3 consists of 15 residues. Germline loops: CDR1 SNHLY, CDR2 FYNNEI. The CDR3 here is CAGSDRGIPNTEAFF. The CDR3 DNA reads TGTGCCGGCAGTGACAGGGGTATACCCAACACTGAAGCTTTCTTT. Drawing the rest from reference TRBV2 and TRBJ1-1, the complete variable domain is EPEVTQTPSHQVTQMGQEVILRCVPISNHLYFYWYRQILGQKVEFLVSFYNNEISEKSEIFDDQFSVERPDGSNFTLKIRSTKLEDSAMYFCAGSDRGIPNTEAFFGQGTRLTVV.